The entry below gives a single T cell receptor beta chain sequence along with its context. This sample was taken from a study of blood T cell repertoires in COVID-19. The CDR3 runs to 12 residues. Germline assignment: CDR1 ENHRY and CDR2 SYGVKD. Produced via immunoSEQ multiplex PCR; TCRdb's table is partial and in-frame only. The table lists roughly 100,000 clones, around 80% of them singletons. This sequence was found in a man between 65 and 85 years old with active or convalescent COVID-19. The sequencing input was peripheral blood. This chain links TRBV10-3 with TRBJ2-2, with 7 bases identical to TRBD2. CDR3 sequence: CACQAGAGELFF. The CDR3 DNA follows: TGTGCTTGCCAGGCGGGGGCCGGGGAGCTGTTTTTT.